These 25 T cell receptor beta chains were all obtained from the same sample, sequenced in a study of beta chain features in type 1 diabetes. The study reverse transcribed the entire isolated RNA, so it sequenced expressed TCRB transcripts. The table came from immunoSEQ multiplex PCR; TCRdb's copy has only in-frame clones and leaves some out. This sample has roughly 310,000 clones, with 9.5% to 11% found just once. Sequencing used naive CD4+ T cells from blood. These TCRs come from a woman aged 30 to 39 in good health.

This clone has only a few counts. V is TRBV9 and J is TRBJ2-3; D might be TRBD1 (6 bases). Germline V gene sequence: CDR1 SGDLS, CDR2 YYNGEE. CDR3 length equals 14 residues. The germline V and J ends were trimmed by 3 bases and 4 bases, with 12 bases remaining between them. The CDR3 coding sequence is TGTGCCAGCAGCGCCAGGGGAGAGGCAGATACGCAGTATTTT. It codes for CASSARGEADTQYF.

The gene calls are TRBV27 and TRBJ2-7; D uncertain. Germline values: CDR1 MNHEY, CDR2 SMNVEV (reference sequence). The V gene lost 1 base and the J gene lost 7 bases, with 11 bases spanning the gap. This CDR3 comprises 13 residues. The CDR3 coding sequence is TGTGCCAGCAGTTTATTGCGTAACGGGGAGCAGTACTTC. Its translation is CASSLLRNGEQYF.

The table lists this clone with a few counts. The chain combines TRBV9 with TRBJ1-5, with a tentative D call TRBD1 (5 bases). Trimming shortened V by 3 bases and J by 6 bases, and 16 bases separated the two germline ends. The CDR3 spans 15 residues. Per the germline V gene, CDR1 is SGDLS and CDR2 is YYNGEE. CDR3 protein: CASSAEGQGGQPQHF. CDR3 coding DNA: TGTGCCAGCAGCGCAGAGGGGCAGGGAGGTCAGCCCCAGCATTTT.

The CDR3 loop reads CASRLGLVANEQFF. DNA of the CDR3: TGTGCCAGCAGGCTTGGACTAGTCGCCAATGAGCAGTTCTTC. V is TRBV6-5 and J is TRBJ2-1, with 7 bases lining up with TRBD2. Per the germline V gene, CDR1 is MNHEY and CDR2 is SVGAGI. Unmatched junction bases numbered 8, after V lost 6 bases and J lost 6 bases. CDR3 length: 14 residues.

This CDR3 reads CASSAPRSGRLSEQFF. The DNA for the CDR3 is TGTGCCAGCAGCGCCCCACGTAGCGGGAGGCTTAGTGAGCAGTTCTTC. The rearrangement links TRBV9 to TRBJ2-1; TRBD2 matches 10 bases. This CDR3 spans 16 amino acids. In germline, CDR1 is SGDLS, CDR2 YYNGEE. The junction had 12 bases not matched to a gene; V was cut back by 3 bases and J by 9 bases.

This sequence joins TRBV28 and TRBJ2-1; 8 positions match TRBD1. The V gene end was trimmed by 6 bases and the J gene end by 1 base; junction bases not matched to a gene: 11. The CDR3 totals 17 residues. Germline-derived CDR1 and CDR2 are MDHEN and SYDVKM. CDR3 in DNA: TGTGCCAGCAGACTTGCGACAGGGGAAGTTTCCTACAATGAGCAGTTCTTC. Protein product: CASRLATGEVSYNEQFF.

The V gene is TRBV12-5, the J gene TRBJ2-5; D is possibly TRBD2 (6 bases). CDR1 is LGHNT, CDR2 FRNRAP, per germline. This CDR3 spans 14 amino acids. The germline V and J ends were trimmed by 3 bases and 3 bases, with 11 bases remaining between them. CDR3 in amino acids: CASGFYGGKETQYF. CDR3 nucleotide sequence: TGTGCTAGTGGTTTTTACGGCGGGAAAGAGACCCAGTACTTC.

This clone has only a few counts. The chain joins TRBV7-6 to TRBJ1-2; possibly TRBD1 for D (6 bases). The germline V and J ends were trimmed by 1 base and 3 bases, with 9 bases remaining between them. This CDR3 is 14 amino acids long. Germline V lookup: CDR1 SGHVS, CDR2 FNYEAQ. CDR3 region: CASSLGSGDYGYTF. The CDR3 coding sequence is TGTGCCAGCAGCTTAGGTTCAGGGGACTATGGCTACACCTTC.

The chain joins TRBV28 to TRBJ2-7; perhaps TRBD2 as D (5 bases). In germline, CDR1 is MDHEN, CDR2 SYDVKM. V gave up 6 bases and J gave up 3 bases, with 15 bases separating them. This CDR3 comprises 14 residues. CDR3 sequence reads: CASRTRERSYEQYF. CDR3 nucleotide sequence: TGTGCCAGCAGGACCCGGGAAAGAAGCTACGAGCAGTACTTC. Filled out from reference TRBV28 and TRBJ2-7, the complete variable domain reads DVKVTQSSRYLVKRTGEKVFLECVQDMDHENMFWYRQDPGLGLRLIYFSYDVKMKEKGDIPEGYSVSREKKERFSLILESASTNQTSMYLCASRTRERSYEQYFGPGTRLTVT.

This clone occurred a few times. The rearrangement uses TRBV27 and TRBJ2-6; the D gene is possibly TRBD2 (6 bases). This CDR3 region has 16 residues. Germline V gene lookup returns CDR1 MNHEY and CDR2 SMNVEV (reference sequence). V was cut by 4 bases and J by 0 bases, with 10 bases left in between. CDR3 in DNA: TGTGCCAGCAGTTCGGGACTTTCCTCTGGGGCCAACGTCCTGACTTTC. Translating gives CASSSGLSSGANVLTF.

The chain couples TRBV4-3 to TRBJ2-2; 11 bases are a match to TRBD2. There are 18 residues in the CDR3. Germline CDR1 reads LGHNA; CDR2 reads YSLEER. J was trimmed by 0 bases and V by 1 base; bases with no gene match: 4. This chain's CDR3 is CASSQGLAGGSNTGELFF. In DNA form, the CDR3 reads TGCGCCAGCAGCCAAGGGCTAGCGGGAGGTTCGAACACCGGGGAGCTGTTTTTT.

V and J are TRBV6-1 and TRBJ2-5, with 7 bases lining up with TRBD1. With 6 bases clipped from V and 4 bases from J, the junction kept 5 bases outside the gene matches. Per germline, CDR1 MNHNS and CDR2 SASEGT. This CDR3 has 13 amino acids. For the CDR3, the DNA is TGTGCCAGCAGCCTTGGGACAGCAGAGACCCAGTACTTC. Encoded protein: CASSLGTAETQYF.

The chain is built from TRBV28 and TRBJ2-1; 11 bases agree with TRBD1. Germline V gives CDR1 MDHEN, CDR2 SYDVKM. CDR3 length: 16 amino acids. Trimming cost V 6 bases and J 3 bases; bases outside gene matches: 7. The CDR3 DNA reads as TGTGCCAGCAGATCCTGGGGGACAGGGGGCTACAATGAGCAGTTCTTC. Residues: CASRSWGTGGYNEQFF. The whole variable domain, remainder taken from reference TRBV28 and TRBJ2-1, is DVKVTQSSRYLVKRTGEKVFLECVQDMDHENMFWYRQDPGLGLRLIYFSYDVKMKEKGDIPEGYSVSREKKERFSLILESASTNQTSMYLCASRSWGTGGYNEQFFGPGTRLTVL.

Only one count was recorded for this clone. The V gene is TRBV4-1, the J gene TRBJ2-3; no firm D call. The CDR3 has 12 residues. V was pared by 1 base and J by 3 bases, with 2 bases between. Germline V gene lookup returns CDR1 MGHRA and CDR2 YSYEKL. CDR3 amino acids: CASSQVTDTQYF. CDR3 coding DNA: TGCGCCAGCAGCCAAGTAACAGATACGCAGTATTTT.

The chain has TRBV7-9 and TRBJ2-1; 7 bases are shared with TRBD2. The trim removed 5 bases at V and 8 bases at J, leaving 9 bases unmatched. CDR3 length: 14 residues. Germline V lookup: CDR1 SEHNR, CDR2 FQNEAQ (reference sequence). CDR3 in DNA: TGTGCCAGCAGCCGATTTGGGGGAGGGTATGAGCAGTTCTTC. This sequence encodes CASSRFGGGYEQFF.

This clone has only a few counts. The rearrangement links TRBV7-9 to TRBJ2-7; TRBD1 matches 8 bases. Germline loops: CDR1 SEHNR, CDR2 FQNEAQ (reference sequence). Losses at the gene ends were 2 bases for V and 5 bases for J; bases not matched to a gene: 5. The length of the CDR3 is 14 residues. The CDR3 DNA follows: TGTGCCAGCAGCTTAAGACAGGGGTCGGACGAGCAGTACTTC. This sequence encodes CASSLRQGSDEQYF.

This clone was seen only a few times. CDR3 region: CASSSASGTSVQETQYF. The CDR3 DNA is TGTGCCAGCAGTTCAGCATCCGGGACTAGCGTCCAAGAGACCCAGTACTTC. The chain couples TRBV28 to TRBJ2-5; 10 positions agree with TRBD2. The length of the CDR3 is 17 residues. Losses at the gene ends were 4 bases for V and 1 base for J; bases not matched to a gene: 9. The germline V gene has CDR1 MDHEN and CDR2 SYDVKM.

This clone was seen only a few times. This chain joins TRBV5-1 and TRBJ2-3; 9 nucleotides agree with TRBD2. The CDR3 has 15 residues. CDR1 is SGHRS and CDR2 is YFSETQ in the germline V gene. V shed 5 bases, J shed 2 bases, and the junction held 6 bases outside the gene matches. The CDR3 coding sequence is TGCGCCAGCAGAAGCGGGAGGCCCCTCACAGATACGCAGTATTTT. It is translated as CASRSGRPLTDTQYF. Using reference TRBV5-1 and TRBJ2-3 for the parts outside the CDR3, the full variable domain is KAGVTQTPRYLIKTRGQQVTLSCSPISGHRSVSWYQQTPGQGLQFLFEYFSETQRNKGNFPGRFSGRQFSNSRSEMNVSTLELGDSALYLCASRSGRPLTDTQYFGPGTRLTVL.

J is TRBJ2-7 and V is TRBV13, with a possible D match to TRBD1 (6 bases). V was shortened by 3 bases and J by 6 bases, with 15 bases between the two germline ends. CDR1 is PRHDT and CDR2 is FYEKMQ in the germline V gene (reference sequence). This CDR3 contains 14 residues. CDR3 in amino acids: CASSFSWGRAEQYF. The CDR3 coding sequence is TGTGCCAGCAGCTTCTCCTGGGGGCGCGCCGAGCAGTACTTC.

The genes are TRBV7-2 and TRBJ1-3; D uncertain. V dropped 1 base and J dropped 0 bases, with 10 bases sitting between them. The CDR3 is 16 residues long. Germline values: CDR1 SGHTA, CDR2 FQGNSA. CDR3 sequence reads: CASSLGGLRSGNTIYF. CDR3 nucleotide sequence: TGTGCCAGCAGCTTAGGAGGGCTGCGCTCTGGAAACACCATATATTTT.

The V gene is TRBV28, the J gene TRBJ2-3; D remains unclear. The V end lost 1 base, the J end lost 9 bases, and 17 bases lay between the germline ends. CDR3 length: 15 amino acids. Germline loops: CDR1 MDHEN, CDR2 SYDVKM. CDR3 in DNA: TGTGCCAGCAGTTTATATACCCCCCTAGTAACAACGCAGTATTTT. It translates to CASSLYTPLVTTQYF.

This clone has more than one count but fewer than ten. J is TRBJ1-5 and V is TRBV5-6, with 7 bases identical to TRBD1. The V gene end was trimmed by 4 bases and the J gene end by 6 bases; junction bases not matched to a gene: 16. Germline V gene data show CDR1 as SGHDT and CDR2 as YYEEEE. CDR3 length: 17 amino acids. DNA for the CDR3: TGTGCCAGCAGCACCATGTCCGACAGGGAAGTTATTCAGCCCCAGCATTTT. Translated, it gives CASSTMSDREVIQPQHF.

This clone has only a few counts. This chain links TRBV7-8 with TRBJ2-1, with 14 bases matching TRBD2. CDR1 and CDR2 (germline): SGHVS, FQNEAQ. This CDR3 spans 18 amino acids. V shed 5 bases and J 1 base; nucleotides not matched to a gene: 7. In DNA form, the CDR3 reads TGTGCCAGCAGCACTGGACTAGCGGGAGGAAGGTCCTACAATGAGCAGTTCTTC. Protein: CASSTGLAGGRSYNEQFF.

This clone was observed a few times. The rearrangement joins TRBV15 to TRBJ2-6, with D hard to call. The germline CDR1 and CDR2 sequences are LNHNV and YYDKDF (reference sequence). The CDR3 extends over 17 amino acids. Trimming removed 0 bases at V and 0 bases at J, with 9 bases between. In nucleotides, the CDR3 is TGTGCCACCAGCAGAGATGTCTCCTACTCTGGGGCCAACGTCCTGACTTTC. Translated, it gives CATSRDVSYSGANVLTF.

There are a few counts of this clone. The chain couples TRBV9 to TRBJ2-1; 11 positions agree with TRBD2. There are 16 residues in the CDR3. J was trimmed by 7 bases and V by 0 bases; bases with no gene match: 6. Germline-derived CDR1 and CDR2 are SGDLS and YYNGEE. CDR3 loop: CASSVGALAGGNEQFF. CDR3 sequence (DNA): TGTGCCAGCAGCGTAGGGGCCCTAGCGGGAGGAAATGAGCAGTTCTTC.